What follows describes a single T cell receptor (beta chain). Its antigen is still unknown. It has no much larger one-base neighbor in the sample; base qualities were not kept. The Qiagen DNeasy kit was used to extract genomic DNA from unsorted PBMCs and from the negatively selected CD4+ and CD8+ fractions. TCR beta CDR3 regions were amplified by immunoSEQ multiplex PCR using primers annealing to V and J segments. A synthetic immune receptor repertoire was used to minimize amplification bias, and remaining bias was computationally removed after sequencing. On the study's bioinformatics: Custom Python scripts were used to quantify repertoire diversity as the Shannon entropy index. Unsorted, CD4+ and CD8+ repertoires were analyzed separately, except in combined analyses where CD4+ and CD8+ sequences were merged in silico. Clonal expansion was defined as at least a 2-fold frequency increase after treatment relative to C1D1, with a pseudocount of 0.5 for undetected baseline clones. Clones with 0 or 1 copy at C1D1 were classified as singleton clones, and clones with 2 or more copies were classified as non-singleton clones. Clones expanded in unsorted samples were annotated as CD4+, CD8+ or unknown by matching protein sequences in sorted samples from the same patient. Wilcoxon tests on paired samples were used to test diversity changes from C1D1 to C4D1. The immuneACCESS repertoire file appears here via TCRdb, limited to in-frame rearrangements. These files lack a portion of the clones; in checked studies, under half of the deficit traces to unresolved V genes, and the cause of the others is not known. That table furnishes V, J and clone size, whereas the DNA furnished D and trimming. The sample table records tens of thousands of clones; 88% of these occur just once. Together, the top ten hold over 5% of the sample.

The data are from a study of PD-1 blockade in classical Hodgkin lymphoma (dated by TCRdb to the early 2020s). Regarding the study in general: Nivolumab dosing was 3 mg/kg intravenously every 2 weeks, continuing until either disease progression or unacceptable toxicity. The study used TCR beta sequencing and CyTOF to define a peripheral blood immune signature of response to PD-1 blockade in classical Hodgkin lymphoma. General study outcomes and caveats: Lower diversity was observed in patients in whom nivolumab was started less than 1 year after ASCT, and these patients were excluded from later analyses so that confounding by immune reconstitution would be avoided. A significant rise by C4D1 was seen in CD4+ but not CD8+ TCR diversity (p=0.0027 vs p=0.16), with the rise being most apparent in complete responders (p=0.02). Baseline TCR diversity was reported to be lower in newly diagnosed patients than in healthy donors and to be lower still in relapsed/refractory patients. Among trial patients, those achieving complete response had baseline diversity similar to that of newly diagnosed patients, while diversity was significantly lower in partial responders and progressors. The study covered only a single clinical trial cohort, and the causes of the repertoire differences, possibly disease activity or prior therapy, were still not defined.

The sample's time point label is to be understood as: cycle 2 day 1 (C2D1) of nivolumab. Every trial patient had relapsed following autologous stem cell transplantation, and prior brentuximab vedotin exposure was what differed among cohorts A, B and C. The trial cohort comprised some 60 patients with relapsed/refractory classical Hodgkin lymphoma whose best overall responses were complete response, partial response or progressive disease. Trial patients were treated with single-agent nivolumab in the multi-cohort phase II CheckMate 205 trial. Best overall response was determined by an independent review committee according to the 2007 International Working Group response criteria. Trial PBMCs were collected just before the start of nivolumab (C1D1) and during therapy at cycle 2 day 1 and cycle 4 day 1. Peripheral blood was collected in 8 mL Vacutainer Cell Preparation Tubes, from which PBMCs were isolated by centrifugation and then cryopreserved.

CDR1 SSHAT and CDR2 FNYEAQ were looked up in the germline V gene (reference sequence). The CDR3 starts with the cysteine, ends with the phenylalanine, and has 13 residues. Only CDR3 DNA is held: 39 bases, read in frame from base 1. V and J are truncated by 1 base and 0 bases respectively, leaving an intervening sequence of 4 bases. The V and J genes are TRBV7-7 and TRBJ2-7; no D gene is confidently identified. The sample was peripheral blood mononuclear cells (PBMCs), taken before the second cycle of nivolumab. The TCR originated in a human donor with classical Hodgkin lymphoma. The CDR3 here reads CASSLDTSYEQYF. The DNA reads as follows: TGTGCCAGCAGCTTAGACACCTCCTACGAGCAGTACTTC.